This TCR beta chain came from a study of blood T cells in healthy people across ages. Study-wide context: Per two T cells, about one barcoded beta molecule was captured through template switching.

This clonotype was picked up a small number of times. The junction departs from germline at one end; a sequencing error may be responsible. It was with a sample-barcoded 5' primer and a J-beta primer mix that a second PCR of roughly 7 to 12 cycles was run. Tagging of each cDNA molecule was performed by a template-switch adaptor with 12 random nucleotides. Researchers report that each sample yielded at least 2.5 million CDR3-containing paired-end reads. TCRdb re-analysed the 5' RACE reads in MiXCR, keeping a single row per CDR3 protein. The table includes approximately 800,000 distinct CDR3 sequences, just over 55% detected once. CDR1 is SGHDN and CDR2 is FVKESK in the germline V gene. The CDR3 consists of 14 residues. Total RNA, at least 5 micrograms per sample, came from PBMCs.

The sequence was collected from a man in his forties or fifties in good health. Sequenced input: blood. V usage is TRBV14 and J usage is TRBJ1-2; perhaps TRBD1 as D (6 bases). The DNA of the CDR3 is TGTGCCAGCAGCCAGGTCGCAGGGGCCGGGGGCTACACCTTT. Protein: CASSQVAGAGGYTF.